This TCR beta chain appears in the sequencing data of a study of blood T cell repertoires in COVID-19. Study-level information: PBMCs, B-cell-depleted T cells, or T cells provided the cDNA or gDNA that made up the material.

Germline lookup yields CDR1 MNHEY and CDR2 SMNVEV (reference sequence). The CDR3 totals 16 residues. J gave up 2 bases and V 2 bases, and 9 bases lay outside the gene matches. This table comes from immunoSEQ multiplex PCR, and its TCRdb copy is limited to in-frame clones, with some not included. Among more than 65,000 clones listed, around 83% were seen once. The rearrangement uses TRBV27 and TRBJ2-7; TRBD1 matches 7 bases. The sequenced sample was peripheral blood. This TCR was sampled from a woman older than 75 with acute or convalescent COVID-19. The DNA of the CDR3 is TGTGCCAGCAGTTTACGCGTTTGGGACAGACCCTACGAGCAGTACTTC. As protein: CASSLRVWDRPYEQYF.